This T cell receptor beta chain originates from a study of vaccination and CD4 T cells after COVID-19. Study-level background: Stimulation of the cells used overlapping spike peptide pools from SARS-CoV-2 and from the common cold coronaviruses HCoV-NL63, HCoV-OC43 and HCoV-229E. The study, taken as a whole, reports: Analysis of convalescent patients found that 304 of 307 vaccine-specific clones were spike mono-reactive. Median 86.3% of reactive clones detected in convalescent patients emerged only post-vaccination.

Cultured CD4+ T cells had their DNA profiled by the Oncomine TCR Beta short-read assay. Researchers extracted genomic DNA from CD4+ T cells that had been cultured. TCRdb passed the PCR reads through MiXCR, listing each CDR3 protein once. This sample carries approximately 9,000 distinct CDR3 sequences, 35% to 45% of them seen once, and the ten largest clones take 13% to 15%. After removal of 5 bases from V and 6 bases from J, the junction contained 4 bases not matched to a gene. The CDR3 covers 14 residues. Per the germline V gene, CDR1 is SGHTA and CDR2 is FQGNSA. Turning to this clonotype: Its specificity is unknown.

Regarding treatment: approximately nine-day PBMC culture with coronavirus spike peptide pools or control peptides (ViraFEST assay). Before the COVID-19 pandemic (2011-2018), CD4+ T cells were obtained from the unexposed donor. Before TCRs were sequenced, ViraFEST expanded antigen-specific T cells with peptide pools. This chain connects TRBV7-2 to TRBJ2-2; 9 bases match TRBD1. Source material: CD4+ T cells from blood, cultured in vitro. The source of this sequence is a human donor in good health. The CDR3 DNA sequence: TGTGCCAGCAGCCGGGACAGGGTTCCCGGGGAGCTGTTTTTT. The encoded protein is CASSRDRVPGELFF. Full variable domain (rest looked up from reference TRBV7-2 and TRBJ2-2): GAGVSQSPSNKVTEKGKDVELRCDPISGHTALYWYRQSLGQGLEFLIYFQGNSAPDKSGLPSDRFSAERTGGSVSTLTIQRTQQEDSAVYLCASSRDRVPGELFFGEGSRLTVL.